Here is one T cell receptor beta chain with its context. Its antigen is not identified. These data are taken from a study of T cell responses to AZD1222 COVID-19 vaccine. Study-level results: Only after the peak T cell response were repertoires sampled. Targets within unmutated variant regions were reportedly found for nearly half of spike-specific TCRs.

Using immunoSEQ multiplex PCR, the repertoire was profiled, and TCRdb retains in-frame clones only, with some absent. The sample holds 7,500 to 9,000 clones, roughly 90% seen once. Germline V gene sequence: CDR1 SGDLS, CDR2 YYNGEE. CDR3 length: 13 amino acids. V lost 0 bases and J lost 1, with 4 bases in between. The chain employs TRBV9 and TRBJ1-1, with D unresolved. The source of this sequence is an adult who received the AZD1222 COVID-19 vaccine. Sequenced here: peripheral blood, sampled 28 days after the second AZD1222 dose. CDR3 protein: CASSVVTNTEAFF. CDR3 in DNA: TGTGCCAGCAGCGTAGTGACGAACACTGAAGCTTTCTTT.